This T cell receptor beta chain is drawn from a study of blood T cell repertoires in COVID-19. The overall study: The samples span acute and convalescent COVID-19 from the United States, Italy and Spain. Sample material is recorded as cDNA or gDNA derived from T cells, B-cell-depleted T cells, or PBMCs.

Authors' data handling: Amplification with reference gene primers provided the estimates of nucleated cell counts. The method was immunoSEQ multiplex PCR; TCRdb's version includes in-frame clones alone and lacks a portion of them. V, J and clone size derive from that table, while D and trimming were established from the DNA sequence. The table includes about 330,000 clones, 70% to 90% detected once. The sequence derives from a human donor in a cohort sampled during active COVID-19. Input material: peripheral blood.

The CDR3: CASSFGRGEQFF. In nucleotides, the CDR3 is TGTGCCAGCAGCTTCGGTCGCGGGGAGCAGTTCTTC. V usage is TRBV5-4 and J usage is TRBJ2-1; the D gene is possibly TRBD2 (5 bases). V lost 2 bases to trimming and J lost 10 bases, with 10 bases between them. The CDR3 covers 12 residues. Germline V gene data show CDR1 as SGHNT and CDR2 as YYREEE (reference sequence).